The T cell receptor (beta chain) described here comes from a study of shared clonotypes between healthy human individuals. Study-wide points: Non-shared clonotypes displayed generation probabilities falling below those of clonotypes present in all four donors.

As regards this clone: The antigen remains unidentified. Other DNA sequences of this sample code for an identical CDR3.

V lost 4 bases to trimming and J lost 3 bases; unmatched junction nucleotides: 2. The CDR3 has 13 amino acids. Germline assignment: CDR1 SGHTA and CDR2 FQGNSA. Only in-frame clones appear in the TCRdb table, and some are missing; sequencing was by immunoSEQ multiplex PCR. This table holds more than 2 million clones, 90% to 97% found once. The V call is TRBV7-2, the J call TRBJ1-2, with 7 bases fitting TRBD1. This TCR came from a man between 18 and 35 years old in good health. Sequences were obtained from naive CD4+ T cells sorted from blood. Regarding subset: CD45RA+ positively selected. Here the CDR3 DNA reads TGTGCCAGCAGCTCCCAGGGGGACTATGGCTACACCTTC. Translation: CASSSQGDYGYTF.